The entry below describes one T cell receptor beta chain. These data come from a study of blood T cell repertoires in COVID-19. About the research overall: T cells, B-cell-depleted T cells, or PBMCs supplied cDNA or gDNA.

Study processing details: Estimation of nucleated cell counts was performed using reference gene primer amplification. The data were produced by immunoSEQ multiplex PCR, yet TCRdb's version contains in-frame clones alone and is incomplete. For V, J and clone size, that table is used; D and trimming come from the DNA. The sample shows around 100,000 clones, more than 80% of them seen only once. The CDR3 runs to 16 residues. V was clipped by 0 bases and J by 4 bases; unmatched bases: 5. The germline V gene encodes CDR1 MGHRA and CDR2 YSYEKL. Specimen: peripheral blood. This chain uses TRBV4-1 with TRBJ1-1; TRBD1 matches at 10 bases. This sequence was found in a man between 50 and 59 years old with COVID-19, enrolled during active disease. CDR3 bases: TGCGCCAGCAGCCAAGAAGGGACAGGGGTTTTCACTGAAGCTTTCTTT. This encodes CASSQEGTGVFTEAFF.